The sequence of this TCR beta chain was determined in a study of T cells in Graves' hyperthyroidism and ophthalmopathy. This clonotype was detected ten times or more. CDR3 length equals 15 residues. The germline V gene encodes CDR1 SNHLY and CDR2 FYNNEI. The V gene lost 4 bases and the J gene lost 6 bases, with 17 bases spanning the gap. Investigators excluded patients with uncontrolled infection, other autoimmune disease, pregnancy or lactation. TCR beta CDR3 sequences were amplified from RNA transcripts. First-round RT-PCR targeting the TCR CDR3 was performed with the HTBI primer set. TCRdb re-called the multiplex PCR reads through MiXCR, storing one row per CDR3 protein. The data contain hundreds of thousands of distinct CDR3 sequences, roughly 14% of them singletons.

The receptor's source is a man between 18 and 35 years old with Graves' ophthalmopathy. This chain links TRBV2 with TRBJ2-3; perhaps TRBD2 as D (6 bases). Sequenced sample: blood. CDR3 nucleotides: TGTGCCAGCAGTGTCATAATAGCGGTAGGGGATACGCAGTATTTT. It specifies CASSVIIAVGDTQYF. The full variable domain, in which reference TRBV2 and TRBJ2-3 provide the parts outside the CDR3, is EPEVTQTPSHQVTQMGQEVILRCVPISNHLYFYWYRQILGQKVEFLVSFYNNEISEKSEIFDDQFSVERPDGSNFTLKIRSTKLEDSAMYFCASSVIIAVGDTQYFGPGTRLTVL.